The 4 T cell receptor beta chains reported below all come from one sample, sequenced in a study of cytomegalovirus exposure and HLA in healthy donors. The PCR contained 60 Vbeta and 13 Jbeta primers. Using immunoSEQ multiplex PCR, the repertoire was profiled, and TCRdb retains in-frame clones only, with some absent. The sample records around 150,000 clones, over 75% being singletons. The sample taken for sequencing was PBMCs. These receptors were collected from a man aged 18-30 years in good health and CMV-seropositive.

This clone was counted at least ten times. The chain couples TRBV5-4 to TRBJ2-7; D is ambiguous. V was pared by 1 base and J by 3 bases, with 17 bases between. The CDR3 sequence is 16 residues long. Germline assignment: CDR1 SGHNT and CDR2 YYREEE (reference sequence). Here the CDR3 DNA reads TGTGCCAGCAGCTTGTCCCCTACTACCGGATACTACGAGCAGTACTTC. Translated, it gives CASSLSPTTGYYEQYF.

This sequence joins TRBV4-3 and TRBJ1-2; 8 bases fit TRBD1. V shed 0 bases and J 4 bases; nucleotides not matched to a gene: 7. There are 16 residues in the CDR3. Germline V gene sequence: CDR1 LGHNA, CDR2 YSLEER. Here the CDR3 DNA reads TGCGCCAGCAGCCAAGATCGTACAGGGGGTGGCTATGGCTACACCTTC. It translates to CASSQDRTGGGYGYTF.

The V and J genes are TRBV7-9 and TRBJ1-5; D perhaps matches TRBD1 (6 bases). The germline gives CDR1 SEHNR, CDR2 FQNEAQ (reference sequence). The V end lost 1 base, the J end lost 7 bases, and 14 bases lay between the germline ends. This CDR3 region has 15 residues. CDR3 in DNA: TGTGCCAGCAGCTTAGGAACAGGGAGAGACCAGCCCCAGCATTTT. Protein product: CASSLGTGRDQPQHF.

The chain links TRBV6-6 to TRBJ2-7; perhaps TRBD2 as D (6 bases). The V gene lost 2 bases and the J gene lost 3 bases, with 11 bases spanning the gap. This CDR3 is built from 14 residues. Germline loops: CDR1 MNHNY, CDR2 SVGAGI (reference sequence). CDR3 residues: CASSYGRGGYEQYF. CDR3 nucleotides: TGTGCCAGCAGTTACGGTAGGGGAGGCTACGAGCAGTACTTC.